There are many counts of the clone carrying this TCR beta chain. This sample was included in a study of regulatory T cells in long-lasting Graves disease. Trimming took off 3 bases at V and 1 base at J, with 15 bases between the two ends. The CDR3 is 15 residues long. Germline V gene sequence: CDR1 DFQATT, CDR2 SNEGSKA (reference sequence). The time point is: persistent/refractory GD, antithyroid drugs over 5 years with positive TRAb. From RNA extracted from PBMCs, the TCR library was made. HTBI primers from iRepertoire and Arm-PCR of CDR3 regions yielded the TCR beta libraries. A single record per CDR3 protein comes from TCRdb applying MiXCR to the multiplex PCR reads. Of roughly 490,000 distinct CDR3 sequences listed, around a fifth are singletons.

The chain is built from TRBV20-1 and TRBJ2-5; tentatively, D is TRBD1 or TRBD2 (6 bases each). This sample comprised peripheral blood mononuclear cells (PBMCs), obtained when the disease was refractory, from a patient treated with antithyroid drugs. The sequence was obtained from a female donor with Graves disease. The chain's CDR3 is CSASSVRGLQETQYF. The CDR3 DNA is TGCAGTGCTAGTAGCGTCAGGGGACTCCAAGAGACCCAGTACTTC.